This T cell receptor beta chain was sequenced for a study of T cells in Graves' hyperthyroidism and ophthalmopathy. Authors of the study amplified TCR beta CDR3 regions from RNA transcripts. The study used the HTBI primer set for a first-round RT-PCR of the TCR CDR3. One entry per CDR3 protein results from TCRdb running MiXCR on the multiplex PCR reads. The top ten hold around a third of the sample, which has about 320,000 distinct CDR3 sequences, approximately 15% seen once. Not enrolled were patients with uncontrolled infection, other autoimmune disease, pregnancy or lactation. Germline CDR1 is PRHDT and CDR2 is FYEKMQ (reference sequence). This CDR3 spans 13 amino acids. The germline V and J ends were trimmed by 5 bases and 3 bases, with 10 bases remaining between them.

Material for sequencing was blood. The TCR was taken from a man under 40 with Graves' hyperthyroidism. The chain has TRBV13 and TRBJ1-1; D gene unclear. Here the CDR3 reads CASSPSFDTEAFF. The CDR3 bases are TGTGCCAGCAGCCCCTCTTTTGACACTGAAGCTTTCTTT.